These 11 T cell receptor beta chains came from one sample sequenced in a study of immune evolution from preneoplasia to lung adenocarcinoma. Assay used: immunoSEQ multiplex PCR; TCRdb lists only in-frame clones, some missing. The sample consists of 4,000 or so clones, more than 75% of them appearing once. The material sequenced was FFPE invasive lung adenocarcinoma tissue. The receptors originated from a person aged 70 to 85 with invasive lung adenocarcinoma.

This sequence joins TRBV11-3 and TRBJ1-2; D is ambiguous. The germline V and J ends were trimmed by 6 bases and 1 base, with 9 bases remaining between them. The CDR3 covers 13 residues. Looked up from germline, CDR1 is SGHNT and CDR2 is YENEEA. CDR3 sequence (DNA): TGTGCCAGCAGTCGGACTGATAACTATGGCTACACCTTC. Translation: CASSRTDNYGYTF.

The rearrangement uses TRBV5-1 and TRBJ2-3; 7 bases are a match to TRBD1. V lost 0 bases, J lost 2 bases, and 3 bases stayed unmatched. CDR3 size: 15 residues. Per germline, CDR1 SGHRS and CDR2 YFSETQ. The CDR3 coding sequence is TGCGCCAGCAGCTTGGGGGACAGTTTCACAGATACGCAGTATTTT. It yields the protein CASSLGDSFTDTQYF.

In its sample, this clone was seen a few times. V and J are TRBV27 and TRBJ2-1; D is tentatively TRBD1 or TRBD2 (5 bases each). Trimming removed 3 bases from V and 7 bases from J, with 13 bases in between. The CDR3 length is 14 residues. Germline CDR1 reads MNHEY; CDR2 reads SMNVEV (reference sequence). CDR3 bases: TGTGCCAGCAGTTTCTGGGGGAGCAAAAATGAGCAGTTCTTC. This gives the protein CASSFWGSKNEQFF.

The chain has TRBV11-2 and TRBJ1-1; possible D gene TRBD1, 5 bases. The germline V gene has CDR1 SGHAT and CDR2 FQNNGV. CDR3 length: 15 amino acids. Trimming removed 5 bases from V and 5 bases from J, with 18 bases in between. For the CDR3, the DNA is TGTGCCAGCAGCCTCTTAAGGGGCAGGGAGACTGAAGCTTTCTTT. It yields the protein CASSLLRGRETEAFF.

This clone has more than one count but fewer than ten. This chain uses TRBV11-1 with TRBJ2-7; D gene uncertain. The CDR3 loop spans 13 amino acids. The ends were cut back, 3 bases at V and 4 bases at J, with 10 bases in the middle. Germline V gene sequence: CDR1 SGHAT, CDR2 FQDESV (reference sequence). The CDR3 is CASSLKVSYEQYF. DNA of the CDR3: TGTGCCAGCAGCTTGAAGGTTTCTTACGAGCAGTACTTC.

The chain links TRBV29-1 to TRBJ1-5; D uncertain. Germline V gene data show CDR1 as SQVTM and CDR2 as ANQGSEA. This CDR3 spans 13 amino acids. V shed 4 bases and J shed 2 bases, with 9 bases lying between them. CDR3 protein: CSVGGRGNQPQHF. The CDR3 bases are TGCAGCGTTGGGGGAAGGGGCAATCAGCCCCAGCATTTT.

This chain links TRBV25-1 with TRBJ2-5; 7 bases map to TRBD1. Losses at the gene ends were 4 bases for V and 4 bases for J; bases not matched to a gene: 6. Germline V gene sequence: CDR1 MGHDK, CDR2 SYGVNS. The CDR3 is made up of 14 amino acids. The CDR3, as DNA: TGTGCCAGCAGTGTGACAGGGCTCAGAGAGACCCAGTACTTC. This translates into CASSVTGLRETQYF.

J is TRBJ1-2 and V is TRBV2, with D unclear. The CDR3 extends over 14 amino acids. The germline CDR1 and CDR2 sequences are SNHLY and FYNNEI. V lost 6 bases to trimming and J lost 6 bases, with 17 bases between them. In DNA, the CDR3 is TGTGCCAGCAGGGCCTGGGAGGGCGTTAATGGCTACACCTTC. This encodes CASRAWEGVNGYTF.

The chain couples TRBV27 to TRBJ1-1, with D unresolved. Germline V lookup: CDR1 MNHEY, CDR2 SMNVEV (reference sequence). The CDR3 has 12 residues. The ends were cut back, 6 bases at V and 3 bases at J, with 8 bases in the middle. The CDR3 region has the DNA TGTGCCAGCAGGGCTGGGGACACTGAAGCTTTCTTT. Translated: CASRAGDTEAFF.

The chain carries TRBV29-1 and TRBJ2-1; D gene unclear. V lost 5 bases, J lost 8 bases, and 7 bases lay in between. Germline values: CDR1 SQVTM, CDR2 ANQGSEA. This CDR3 contains 10 residues. The CDR3 loop is CSVFAYEQFF. For the CDR3, the DNA is TGCAGCGTTTTCGCCTATGAGCAGTTCTTC.

The count of this clone is one. V usage is TRBV28 and J usage is TRBJ2-3, with D unresolved. Germline assignment: CDR1 MDHEN and CDR2 SYDVKM. This CDR3 has 14 residues. V lost 3 bases and J lost 1, with 8 bases in between. CDR3 protein: CASSFLARTDTQYF. DNA for the CDR3: TGTGCCAGCAGTTTCTTAGCCCGCACAGATACGCAGTATTTT.